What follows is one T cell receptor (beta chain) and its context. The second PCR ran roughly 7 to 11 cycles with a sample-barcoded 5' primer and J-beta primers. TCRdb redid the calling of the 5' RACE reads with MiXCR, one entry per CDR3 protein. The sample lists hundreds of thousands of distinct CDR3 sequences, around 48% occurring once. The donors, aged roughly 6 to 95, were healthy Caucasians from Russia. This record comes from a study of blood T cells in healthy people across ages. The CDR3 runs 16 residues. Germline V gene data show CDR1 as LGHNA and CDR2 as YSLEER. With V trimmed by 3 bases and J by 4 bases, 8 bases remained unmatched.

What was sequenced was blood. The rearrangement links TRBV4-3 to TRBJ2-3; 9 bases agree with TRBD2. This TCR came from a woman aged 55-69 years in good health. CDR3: CASSQAVAGVADTQYF. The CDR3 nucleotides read TGCGCCAGCAGCCAGGCTGTAGCGGGAGTAGCAGATACGCAGTATTTT.